A selection of T cell receptor beta chains follows, all from one sample in a study of graft-versus-host responses after intestinal transplantation. Their target antigens are unknown. Here immunoSEQ multiplex PCR was the method, and the copy in TCRdb shows in-frame clones only, minus some. This table holds 50,000 or so clones, about nine tenths found once. The sample was unstimulated CD4+ T cells sorted from spleen or lymph node cells, taken before transplant. These TCRs come from a human donor who was the organ donor for an intestinal transplant. The CDR3 runs from the conserved cysteine through the conserved F or W. The D gene is left open where the match is weak. Clone size appears in some rows only: once, few, many, or a class for an expanded clone.

d_call | j_call | v_call | clone_size | cdr3_nt | cdr3_aa
TRBD1 | TRBJ2-7 | TRBV6-1 | few | TGTGCCAGCAGTGGGGGACAGGGGAGGGGGTACTCCTACGAGCAGTACTTC | CASSGGQGRGYSYEQYF
- | TRBJ1-1 | TRBV7-3 | - | TGTGCCAGCAGCTTAACCTTGAACACTGAAGCTTTCTTT | CASSLTLNTEAFF
- | TRBJ2-2 | TRBV9 | - | TGTGCCAGCAGCGCTCAGGGCACCGGGGAGCTGTTTTTT | CASSAQGTGELFF
TRBD2 | TRBJ2-7 | TRBV30 | - | TGTGCCTGGAGTCCCCGGACTAGCGGGAGCACCCGCGAGCAGTACTTC | CAWSPRTSGSTREQYF
TRBD2 | TRBJ2-2 | TRBV5-1 | - | TGCGCCAGCAGCTCGGGGGGGAACAGAAACACCGGGGAGCTGTTTTTT | CASSSGGNRNTGELFF
TRBD2 | TRBJ2-5 | TRBV28 | - | TGTGCCAGCAGTTTAGGGGGGGGTGAGACCCAGTACTTC | CASSLGGGETQYF
- | TRBJ1-3 | TRBV4-2 | - | TGTGCCAGCAGCCAAGATGGTGGTAACGGAAACACCATATATTTT | CASSQDGGNGNTIYF
TRBD2 | TRBJ2-1 | TRBV28 | - | TGTGCCAGCAGATCCTCACTAGCGGCCTCCTACAATGAGCAGTTCTTC | CASRSSLAASYNEQFF
TRBD2 | TRBJ2-3 | TRBV7-2 | - | TGTGCCAGCAGCTTATTAGCGGGAGGAACGGATACGCAGTATTTT | CASSLLAGGTDTQYF
TRBD1 | TRBJ1-1 | TRBV2 | - | TGTGCCGGAGACAGGGGGGAGAGCACTGAAGCTTTCTTT | CAGDRGESTEAFF
TRBD1 | TRBJ2-7 | TRBV20-1 | - | TGCAGTGCCCAGACAGGGACCGAGCAGTACTTC | CSAQTGTEQYF
TRBD2 | TRBJ2-1 | TRBV5-4 | - | TGTGCCAGCAGCTTGGACTCGCGGGAGCTCGGCAATGAGCAGTTCTTC | CASSLDSRELGNEQFF
- | TRBJ2-3 | TRBV11-3 | - | TGTGCCAGCAGCTTAGACGGAACAGATACGCAGTATTTT | CASSLDGTDTQYF
- | TRBJ2-3 | TRBV5-4 | - | TGTGCCAGCAGCTCCCCCCGGACCCGCCCTAGCACAGATACGCAGTATTTT | CASSSPRTRPSTDTQYF
TRBD1 | TRBJ2-5 | TRBV6-5 | - | TGTGCCAGCAGTTTACAGGGGGCCGGAGAGACCCAGTACTTC | CASSLQGAGETQYF
TRBD1 | TRBJ2-6 | TRBV18 | - | TGTGCCAGCTCACCACCGCAGGGGGCGCGTGGGGCCAACGTCCTGACTTTC | CASSPPQGARGANVLTF
TRBD1 | TRBJ2-3 | TRBV7-2 | - | TGTGCCAGCAGCTTAGACAGGGGGCGCACAGATACGCAGTATTTT | CASSLDRGRTDTQYF
TRBD2 | TRBJ2-5 | TRBV11-2 | few | TGTGCCAGCAGCTTCCCCTCACTAGCGGGTCGGGAAGAGACCCAGTACTTC | CASSFPSLAGREETQYF
TRBD2 | TRBJ2-3 | TRBV7-3 | - | TGTGCCAGCAGCTTGGATGGACTAGCGGGAGATACGCAGTATTTT | CASSLDGLAGDTQYF
- | TRBJ2-7 | TRBV20-1 | - | TGCAGTGCCCACCGGTACGAGCAGTACTTC | CSAHRYEQYF
- | TRBJ2-7 | TRBV6-1 | - | TGTGCCAGCAGTGGCCTTAGTAGACAGCGCCTCTACGAGCAGTACTTC | CASSGLSRQRLYEQYF
TRBD2 | TRBJ2-3 | TRBV18 | once | TGTGCCAGCTCCCGACCGACCACTAGCGGAAACACAGATACGCAGTATTTT | CASSRPTTSGNTDTQYF
- | TRBJ2-4 | TRBV28 | once | TGTGCCAGCAGTGGAGACAGGCTCCTAGCCAAAAACATTCAGTACTTC | CASSGDRLLAKNIQYF
- | TRBJ1-5 | TRBV4-2 | - | TGTGCCAGCAGCCAAGTCAAGGACAGAGGAATAGATCAGCCCCAGCATTTT | CASSQVKDRGIDQPQHF
- | TRBJ2-7 | TRBV9 | - | TGTGCCAGCAGCGTAGAGGGGCAGGGTGTTAATAAGCAGTACTTC | CASSVEGQGVNKQYF
- | TRBJ1-5 | TRBV5-3 | - | TGTGCCAGAAGCGCGAGATTGGGGCAGCCCCAGCATTTT | CARSARLGQPQHF
TRBD2 | TRBJ2-3 | TRBV7-2 | - | TGTGCCAGCAGCTCTACCGGACTAGTTGTATCGGATACGCAGTATTTT | CASSSTGLVVSDTQYF
TRBD1 | TRBJ1-4 | TRBV29-1 | - | TGCAGCGTTTCCCAGGGGGGGACTAATGAAAAACTGTTTTTT | CSVSQGGTNEKLFF
- | TRBJ2-5 | TRBV4-2 | - | TGTGCCAGCAGCCAAGGGGGCCAAGAGACCCAGTACTTC | CASSQGGQETQYF
TRBD1 | TRBJ1-2 | TRBV5-8 | medium-sized | TGTGCCAGCAGCTCCAGGGGGCAACTTGGCTACACCTTC | CASSSRGQLGYTF
TRBD2 | TRBJ2-2 | TRBV4-2 | - | TGTGCCAGCAGCGAAGGGACTAGCGGGAGCGGGACCGGGGAGCTGTTTTTT | CASSEGTSGSGTGELFF
- | TRBJ2-7 | TRBV13 | - | TGTGCCAGCAGCCCCGCGTGGGCGCCCGAGCAGTACTTC | CASSPAWAPEQYF
- | TRBJ2-1 | TRBV7-2 | - | TGTGCCAGCAGCTTAGTAGGCAATGAGCAGTTCTTC | CASSLVGNEQFF
TRBD2 | TRBJ2-3 | TRBV29-1 | - | TGCAGCGTACGGACTAGCGGTACAGATACGCAGTATTTT | CSVRTSGTDTQYF
TRBD2 | TRBJ2-7 | TRBV7-3 | few | TGTGCCAGCAGCTTAGGGACTAGCGGGAGCGAGCAGTACTTC | CASSLGTSGSEQYF
TRBD2 | TRBJ2-7 | TRBV9 | once | TGTGCCAGCAGTCATAGCGGGACTAGCGGGGACGAGCAGTACTTC | CASSHSGTSGDEQYF
TRBD1 | TRBJ2-7 | TRBV7-8 | - | TGTGCCAGCAGCCCCGGGACAGGGGCCTACGAGCAGTACTTC | CASSPGTGAYEQYF
- | TRBJ2-3 | TRBV25-1 | once | TGTGCCAGCAGTGGACACACAGATACGCAGTATTTT | CASSGHTDTQYF